This is a list of T cell receptor beta chains from one sample in a study of technical replicates of blood from a handful of donors. Data came from immunoSEQ multiplex PCR; TCRdb stores just in-frame clones and leaves some out. The profile shows 87,000 or so clones, approximately 90% of them singletons. The sample taken for sequencing was T cells isolated from PBMCs. These receptors were collected from a human donor in good health. Each CDR3 is given with its conserved first and last residue. D genes are given only for firm matches. Size is omitted from some rows. Given values are once, few, many or a class for expanded clones.

j_gene,abundance,v_gene,d_gene,CDR3aa,CDR3nt
TRBJ1-1,-,TRBV18,TRBD1,CASSLRGTGNTEAFF,TGTGCCAGCTCACTCCGCGGGACAGGGAACACTGAAGCTTTCTTT
TRBJ2-1,-,TRBV5-8,-,CARNSGNEQFF,TGTGCCAGAAATTCAGGTAATGAGCAGTTCTTC
TRBJ1-2,-,TRBV9,-,CASSVSPDSYGYTF,TGTGCCAGCAGCGTATCCCCCGACTCTTATGGCTACACCTTC
TRBJ1-1,-,TRBV7-9,TRBD1,CASSLETGREAFF,TGTGCCAGCAGCTTAGAGACAGGGCGTGAAGCTTTCTTT
TRBJ1-2,-,TRBV7-9,-,CASSFGENGVYGYTF,TGTGCCAGCAGCTTTGGGGAGAACGGGGTTTATGGCTACACCTTC
TRBJ1-4,once,TRBV2,-,CASSGGQFNEKLFF,TGTGCCAGCAGTGGGGGGCAGTTTAATGAAAAACTGTTTTTT
TRBJ1-1,-,TRBV5-6,-,CASSLVGGNTEAFF,TGTGCCAGCAGCTTGGTCGGAGGGAACACTGAAGCTTTCTTT
TRBJ2-3,-,TRBV5-4,-,CASSLRGGTDTQYF,TGTGCCAGCAGCCTCAGGGGGGGCACAGATACGCAGTATTTT
TRBJ1-5,once,TRBV6-5,-,CASSSSTGQPQHF,TGTGCCAGCAGTTCCTCGACTGGCCAGCCCCAGCATTTT
TRBJ2-5,-,TRBV27,TRBD2,CASSWGLAGTETQYF,TGTGCCAGCAGTTGGGGACTAGCGGGAACAGAGACCCAGTACTTC
TRBJ2-7,-,TRBV28,-,CASSLGGRSDEQYF,TGTGCCAGCAGTTTAGGGGGGAGATCGGACGAGCAGTACTTC
TRBJ1-1,-,TRBV29-1,TRBD1,CSANAGGFTEAFF,TGCAGCGCGAACGCAGGGGGATTCACTGAAGCTTTCTTT
TRBJ2-7,-,TRBV28,-,CASSVKPGIYEQYF,TGTGCCAGCAGTGTGAAGCCAGGGATCTACGAGCAGTACTTC
TRBJ2-7,-,TRBV4-1,TRBD2,CASSQVERDRSYEQYF,TGCGCCAGCAGCCAGGTAGAGCGGGATCGCTCCTACGAGCAGTACTTC
TRBJ1-1,-,TRBV4-1,-,CASSQVVSGRGTEAFF,TGCGCCAGCAGCCAAGTAGTTTCAGGGCGGGGCACTGAAGCTTTCTTT
TRBJ2-1,-,TRBV6-5,-,CASSYSGHYNEQFF,TGTGCCAGCAGTTACTCTGGACACTACAATGAGCAGTTCTTC
TRBJ1-6,-,TRBV6-4,TRBD1,CASSANRGDNSPLHF,TGTGCCAGCAGTGCCAACAGGGGAGATAATTCACCCCTCCACTTT
TRBJ1-5,-,TRBV6-1,TRBD1,CASSEGVWTGAQPQHF,TGTGCCAGCAGTGAGGGGGTGTGGACAGGGGCTCAGCCCCAGCATTTT
TRBJ2-7,-,TRBV28,TRBD2,CASGTSGRSNEQYF,TGTGCCAGCGGTACTAGCGGGAGATCAAACGAGCAGTACTTC
TRBJ2-7,-,TRBV7-9,-,CASMAGSYEQYF,TGTGCCAGCATGGCAGGCTCCTACGAGCAGTACTTC
TRBJ1-1,-,TRBV5-1,TRBD1,CASSRGQENTEAFF,TGCGCCAGCAGCAGGGGACAGGAGAACACTGAAGCTTTCTTT
TRBJ2-1,once,TRBV5-1,-,CASSLGAGGGPYNEQFF,TGCGCCAGCAGCTTGGGGGCAGGGGGAGGTCCCTACAATGAGCAGTTCTTC
TRBJ2-2,-,TRBV11-2,-,CASSLGDKPTGELFF,TGTGCCAGCAGCTTAGGGGACAAACCCACCGGGGAGCTGTTTTTT
TRBJ1-6,-,TRBV6-5,-,CASSYLGLTDNSPLHF,TGTGCCAGCAGTTACCTCGGACTAACCGATAATTCACCCCTCCACTTT
TRBJ2-7,-,TRBV7-8,TRBD1,CASKIVQGALPYEQYF,TGTGCCAGCAAGATTGTACAGGGGGCGCTTCCCTACGAGCAGTACTTC
TRBJ2-7,-,TRBV6-5,-,CASSALQGGYEQYF,TGTGCCAGCAGCGCCCTCCAGGGGGGCTACGAGCAGTACTTC
TRBJ2-1,-,TRBV13,TRBD2,CASSPGLAGAIRGRYEQFF,TGTGCCAGCAGCCCAGGACTAGCGGGAGCCATACGGGGGAGATATGAGCAGTTCTTC
TRBJ1-3,-,TRBV10-2,TRBD1,CASSDRGFDTIYF,TGCGCCAGCAGTGACAGGGGGTTCGACACCATATATTTT
TRBJ2-6,once,TRBV9,TRBD1,CASSARGQGMGANVLTF,TGTGCCAGCAGCGCCAGAGGACAGGGTATGGGGGCCAACGTCCTGACTTTC
TRBJ2-4,-,TRBV7-8,TRBD2,CASSPGLAGEAAKNIQYF,TGTGCCAGCAGCCCCGGACTAGCGGGAGAGGCGGCCAAAAACATTCAGTACTTC
TRBJ2-7,-,TRBV28,-,CATSTRTASYEQYF,TGTGCCACCTCGACTAGGACCGCCTCCTACGAGCAGTACTTC
TRBJ2-2,-,TRBV5-1,TRBD2,CASSLVPRLAGDTGELFF,TGCGCCAGCAGCTTGGTTCCCCGACTAGCGGGAGACACCGGGGAGCTGTTTTTT
TRBJ1-4,-,TRBV2,-,CASNGGSTNEKLFF,TGTGCCAGCAACGGGGGTTCAACTAATGAAAAACTGTTTTTT
TRBJ2-1,-,TRBV4-1,TRBD2,CASSPGLAGNNEQFF,TGCGCCAGCAGCCCCGGACTAGCGGGAAACAATGAGCAGTTCTTC
TRBJ1-2,-,TRBV7-9,TRBD1,CASSPTTGNYGYTF,TGTGCCAGCAGCCCGACGACAGGGAACTATGGCTACACCTTC
TRBJ2-2,-,TRBV5-3,-,CARSRQPSCTGELFF,TGTGCCAGAAGCCGACAGCCCTCATGCACCGGGGAGCTGTTTTTT
TRBJ2-7,-,TRBV27,TRBD1,CASSYGDSTYEQYF,TGTGCCAGCAGTTACGGGGACAGTACCTACGAGCAGTACTTC